This T cell receptor (beta chain) was obtained from a study of control samples from healthy donors and cancer patients. Only in-frame clones appear in the TCRdb table, and some are missing; sequencing was by immunoSEQ multiplex PCR. The sample holds 130,000 to 150,000 clones, 89% seen once. Trimming at V came to 3 bases and at J to 10 bases, leaving 6 bases not matched to a gene. CDR3 size: 14 residues. Per germline, CDR1 SNHLY and CDR2 FYNNEI. The chain employs TRBV2 and TRBJ1-6, with 7 nucleotides matching TRBD1. This sequence was found in a man aged 25 to 40 in good health. Sequenced: blood. The CDR3 region has the DNA TGTGCCAGCAGTGATACACAGGGGATCTCACCCCTCCACTTT. Translation: CASSDTQGISPLHF.